A selection of T cell receptor beta chains follows, all from one sample in a study of technical replicates of blood from several donors. The method was immunoSEQ multiplex PCR; TCRdb's version includes in-frame clones alone and lacks a portion of them. The sample has 75,000 to 100,000 clones, approximately 96% seen once. Sequences were obtained from T cells isolated from PBMCs. The receptor source for this set is a human donor in good health. CDR3s include the opening cysteine and the closing phenylalanine or tryptophan. Fields, in order: V gene, D gene, J gene, clone size, CDR3 DNA, CDR3 protein. The D gene is left open where the match is weak. Size values are once, few and many counts, or a class for expanded clones, and some rows have none.

TRBV5-1,-,TRBJ1-5,-,TGCGCCAGCAGCCCTAGGGGGGGTCAGCCCCAGCATTTT,CASSPRGGQPQHF
TRBV6-6,-,TRBJ1-3,-,TGTGCCAGCAGTTACAAGAGGGGGACGGGAAACACCATATATTTT,CASSYKRGTGNTIYF
TRBV27,-,TRBJ1-4,once,TGTGCCAGCAGTTTAACTATACCCCAGGAAAAACTGTTTTTT,CASSLTIPQEKLFF
TRBV7-9,-,TRBJ1-1,-,TGTGCCAGCAACCCCTTCGGGGGGAGTACAGAAGCTTTCTTT,CASNPFGGSTEAFF
TRBV6-6,-,TRBJ2-7,-,TGTGCCTGTAGTTGGGCAAACGAGCAGTACTTC,CACSWANEQYF
TRBV4-3,TRBD1,TRBJ1-1,-,TGCGCCAGCAGCCAGGACAGGAGGAACACTGAAGCTTTCTTT,CASSQDRRNTEAFF
TRBV7-8,-,TRBJ2-1,-,TGTGCCAGCAGCTTACCGACGGACATGTTGGAAATGGATGAGCAGTTCTTC,CASSLPTDMLEMDEQFF
TRBV2,-,TRBJ2-1,-,TGTGCCAGCAGTGAATGGCCTTCTACGACAGGAAAATACAATGAGCAGTTCTTC,CASSEWPSTTGKYNEQFF
TRBV7-9,-,TRBJ1-5,-,TGTGCCAGCAGCTTAGCGGCAGGGCATCAGCCCCAGCATTTT,CASSLAAGHQPQHF
TRBV9,TRBD1,TRBJ2-1,-,TGTGCCAGCAGCGCGGGACAGGGGTCCTACAATGAGCAGTTCTTC,CASSAGQGSYNEQFF
TRBV7-2,-,TRBJ2-3,-,TGTGCCAGCAGCTACCTATCGGGAGATACGCAGTATTTT,CASSYLSGDTQYF
TRBV9,-,TRBJ1-1,once,TGTGCCAGCAGCGTCGAACCGGGGAACACTGAAGCTTTCTTT,CASSVEPGNTEAFF
TRBV6-6,-,TRBJ1-1,-,TGTGCCAGCAGGGGATGGGGCCGAGACACTGAAGCTTTCTTT,CASRGWGRDTEAFF
TRBV4-1,TRBD2,TRBJ2-1,-,TGCGCCAGCAGCCAAACTCTAGCGGGAGGCAATGAGCAGTTCTTC,CASSQTLAGGNEQFF
TRBV2,-,TRBJ2-3,-,TGTGCCAGCCCCTTGGGGGGTACGCAGTATTTT,CASPLGGTQYF
TRBV5-1,TRBD2,TRBJ2-1,-,TGCGCCAGCAGCTGGTTAAGCGGGAGGCCCGAGAATGAGCAGTTCTTC,CASSWLSGRPENEQFF
TRBV7-8,TRBD1,TRBJ2-1,-,TGTGCCAGCAGCTTAGGTACAGGGGTTAGGCGGGCCTTAGGGAATGAGCAGTTCTTC,CASSLGTGVRRALGNEQFF
TRBV6-1,-,TRBJ1-1,-,TGTGCCAGCACCGTCGACTTGAACACTGAAGCTTTCTTT,CASTVDLNTEAFF
TRBV29-1,-,TRBJ1-1,-,TGCAGCGTTCCGACACCACAGGATACTGAAGCTTTCTTT,CSVPTPQDTEAFF
TRBV7-9,-,TRBJ1-5,-,TGTGCCAGCAGCCGGGGGGGTTTAGGAAGCAATCAGCCCCAGCATTTT,CASSRGGLGSNQPQHF